The present T cell receptor beta chain was sequenced within a study of shared clonotypes between healthy human individuals. Here immunoSEQ multiplex PCR was the method, and the copy in TCRdb shows in-frame clones only, minus some. The data show some 2,000,000 clones, with approximately 95% seen just once and 0.1% to 0.15% held by the top ten. Among the donors, all were Caucasian adults who lived in Nashville, Tennessee. The germline CDR1 and CDR2 sequences are SGHRS and YFSETQ. The ends were cut back, 0 bases at V and 2 bases at J, with 12 bases in the middle. The CDR3 loop spans 15 amino acids. The specimen was naive CD4+ T cells sorted from blood. Subset specified: CD45RA+ positively selected. The chain links TRBV5-1 to TRBJ2-7; D is perhaps TRBD1 (5 bases). The sequence derives from a young man in good health. The CDR3, as DNA: TGCGCCAGCAGCTTGGCCCCCGACAGAACCTACGAGCAGTACTTC. Protein product: CASSLAPDRTYEQYF.